Described below is a single T cell receptor (beta chain) sequence and its context. Participant age was about 18 to 95 years, and participants resided in about 25 US areas. Some clones are missing from TCRdb's copy, which holds only in-frame ones; the method was immunoSEQ multiplex PCR. The sample contains roughly 250,000 clones, 85% to 90% of which appear only once. This sample stems from a study of blood T cell repertoires in COVID-19. The CDR3 covers 16 residues. Per germline, CDR1 PRHDT and CDR2 FYEKMQ (reference sequence). The trim removed 3 bases at V and 4 bases at J, leaving 6 bases unmatched. The sequenced material came from PBMCs or T cells enriched from blood (not recorded which). V gene TRBV13 combines with J gene TRBJ2-2; 9 nucleotides match TRBD2. This receptor was obtained from a woman aged 18-29 years who had recovered from COVID-19. The CDR3 DNA reads as TGTGCCAGCAGCTTTGGTAGCGGGGGAACCACCGGGGAGCTGTTTTTT. Translated, it gives CASSFGSGGTTGELFF.